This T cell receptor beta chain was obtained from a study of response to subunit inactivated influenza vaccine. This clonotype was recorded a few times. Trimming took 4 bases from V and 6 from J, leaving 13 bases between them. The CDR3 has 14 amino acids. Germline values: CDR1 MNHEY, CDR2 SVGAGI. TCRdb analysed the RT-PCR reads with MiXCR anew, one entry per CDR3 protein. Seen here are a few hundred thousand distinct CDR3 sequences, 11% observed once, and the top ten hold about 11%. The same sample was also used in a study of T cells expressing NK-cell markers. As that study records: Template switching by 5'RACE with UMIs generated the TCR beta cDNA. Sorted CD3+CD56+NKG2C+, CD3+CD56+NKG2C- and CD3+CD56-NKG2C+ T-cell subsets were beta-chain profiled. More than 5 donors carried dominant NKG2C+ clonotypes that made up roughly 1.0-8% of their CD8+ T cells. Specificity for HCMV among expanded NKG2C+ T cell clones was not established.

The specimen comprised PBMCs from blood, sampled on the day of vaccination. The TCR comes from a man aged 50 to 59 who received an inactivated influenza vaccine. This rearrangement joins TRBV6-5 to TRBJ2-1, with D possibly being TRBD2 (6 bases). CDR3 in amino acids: CASSLTGTFNEQFF. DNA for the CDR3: TGTGCCAGCAGTTTAACCGGGACTTTCAATGAGCAGTTCTTC.